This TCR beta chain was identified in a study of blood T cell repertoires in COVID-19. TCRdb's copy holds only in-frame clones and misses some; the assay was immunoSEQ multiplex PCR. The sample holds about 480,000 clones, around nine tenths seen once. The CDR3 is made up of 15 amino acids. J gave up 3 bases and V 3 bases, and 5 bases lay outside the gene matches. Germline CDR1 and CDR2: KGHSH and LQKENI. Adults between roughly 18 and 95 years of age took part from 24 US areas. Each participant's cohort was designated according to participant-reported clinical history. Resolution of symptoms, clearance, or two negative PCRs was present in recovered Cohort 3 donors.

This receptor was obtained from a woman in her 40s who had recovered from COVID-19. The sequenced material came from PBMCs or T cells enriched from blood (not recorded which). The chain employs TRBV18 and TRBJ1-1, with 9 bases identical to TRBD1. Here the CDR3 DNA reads TGTGCCAGCTCACCTACGACAGGGGGGGACACTGAAGCTTTCTTT. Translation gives CASSPTTGGDTEAFF.